The source of this T cell receptor (beta chain) is a study of CXCR3-negative and CXCR3-positive naive CD8 T cells. At the level of the study: With about 1.5 +/- 0.3 million reads per library, the TRB reads numbered some 130 million in total.

Germline values: CDR1 SGHAT, CDR2 FQDESV (reference sequence). The CDR3 is 16 residues long. UMI-labeled TRB cDNA libraries were prepared by 5' RACE. TCRdb re-analyzed the 5' RACE reads; it lists each CDR3 protein once, without DNA. The listing records over 100,000 distinct CDR3 sequences. Study-level findings and limits: Compared with CXCR3-negative naive cells, CXCR3-positive naive cells showed more hydrophobic TRB CDR3s.

Of note for this clonotype: Its antigen is as yet unknown.

This clonotype was obtained from a human donor in good health. Some clones in this sample may be carry-over from other donors' samples. V and J are TRBV11-1 and TRBJ2-1; absent DNA, TCRdb's TRBD2 call cannot be checked. Sequencing used naive CXCR3- CD8+ T cells from blood. The subset is: CD45RO-CCR7+CD27+CD95- naive CD8+ T cells lacking CXCR3 (TNR3-). The CDR3: CASSLDGLIDYNEQFF.